One and the same sample provided the 22 T cell receptor beta chains below, sequenced in a study of shared clonotypes between healthy human individuals (dated by TCRdb to the early 2020s). Receptor amplification or capture employed the immunoSEQ multiplex PCR assay. TCRdb took this table from immuneACCESS and kept in-frame rearrangements with V and J called. Such tables lack part of the clones; where checked against another copy, unresolved V genes explain under half of the gap, and the rest is unexplained. The sample table holds approximately 840,000 clones, of which just over 95% were seen once. Less than 0.25% of the sample belongs to the ten largest clones. CD8 naive samples consisted of CD45RO-negative cells that were positively selected for CCR7, yielding a CD45RA+CCR7+ population without TemRA cells. The sample consisted of naive CD8+ T cells sorted from blood. Taken with the paper, the label for cell subset or site translates to: CD45RA+CCR7+. The receptors come from a man aged 30 to 45 in good health.

The chain carries TRBV10-3 and TRBJ2-5; D gene uncertain. Germline lookup yields CDR1 ENHRY and CDR2 SYGVKD. The V gene lost 2 bases and the J gene lost 2 bases, with 6 bases spanning the gap. The CDR3 is 13 amino acids. The CDR3 DNA follows: TGTGCCATCAGTGAGGCGAGTCAAGAGACCCAGTACTTC. Its translation is CAISEASQETQYF.

This rearrangement joins TRBV15 to TRBJ1-4; TRBD1 is a possible D gene (5 bases). The CDR3 totals 16 residues. Germline CDR1 reads LNHNV; CDR2 reads YYDKDF (reference sequence). The V and J ends lost 1 base and 6 bases respectively, with 15 bases between them. CDR3 sequence (DNA): TGTGCCACCAGCAGAGGAATGAGGGACTCGGATGAAAAACTGTTTTTT. This translates into CATSRGMRDSDEKLFF.

This chain joins TRBV28 and TRBJ2-7; perhaps TRBD1 as D (5 bases). This CDR3 comprises 16 residues. The ends were cut back, 5 bases at V and 0 bases at J, with 17 bases in the middle. CDR1 and CDR2 from the germline V gene are MDHEN and SYDVKM. The CDR3 sequence is CASSPNTGYDSYEQYF. The CDR3 region has the DNA TGTGCCAGCAGTCCTAACACAGGATACGACTCCTACGAGCAGTACTTC.

This chain links TRBV30 with TRBJ1-2; D is unresolved. V lost 1 base and J lost 5, with 17 bases in between. The CDR3 spans 15 residues. The germline V gene has CDR1 GTSNPN and CDR2 SVGIG (reference sequence). The CDR3 region is CAWSGQEGVWYGYTF. CDR3 coding DNA: TGTGCCTGGAGTGGGCAGGAGGGAGTTTGGTATGGCTACACCTTC.

The V and J genes are TRBV28 and TRBJ2-6; D might be TRBD1 (5 bases). This CDR3 contains 17 residues. V dropped 2 bases and J dropped 0 bases, with 11 bases sitting between them. The germline V gene has CDR1 MDHEN and CDR2 SYDVKM. Written as DNA, the CDR3 is TGTGCCAGCAGTTTAGACAGTAGTGTCTCTGGGGCCAACGTCCTGACTTTC. It is translated as CASSLDSSVSGANVLTF.

The chain joins TRBV29-1 to TRBJ2-2; 8 bases line up with TRBD1. The trim removed 4 bases at V and 5 bases at J, leaving 12 bases unmatched. The CDR3 covers 16 residues. Germline V gene sequence: CDR1 SQVTM, CDR2 ANQGSEA. As DNA, the CDR3 is TGCAGCGTTGTTTCGTCTGGCAGGGGGCTTACCGGGGAGCTGTTTTTT. Amino acids: CSVVSSGRGLTGELFF.

The V call is TRBV19, the J call TRBJ2-1; tentatively, D is TRBD1 or TRBD2 (5 bases each). V was clipped by 5 bases and J by 6 bases, with 20 bases between them. Germline CDR1 is LNHDA and CDR2 is SQIVND (reference sequence). CDR3 length: 16 amino acids. In DNA, the CDR3 is TGTGCCAGTAGTTCGACCCGGGACGGGCCCCTCAATGAGCAGTTCTTC. Translated, it gives CASSSTRDGPLNEQFF.

The chain links TRBV4-1 to TRBJ2-3; TRBD2 matches 7 bases. Germline V gene data show CDR1 as MGHRA and CDR2 as YSYEKL. With V trimmed by 0 bases and J by 4 bases, 7 bases remained unmatched. CDR3 length: 16 residues. The DNA of the CDR3 is TGCGCCAGCAGCCAAGATATTGGGCGGGAGTCAGATACGCAGTATTTT. Translation: CASSQDIGRESDTQYF.

The genes are TRBV10-3 and TRBJ1-3; 10 positions match TRBD1. The CDR3 totals 17 residues. Germline loops: CDR1 ENHRY, CDR2 SYGVKD. V was pared by 3 bases and J by 2 bases, with 7 bases of the junction left unmatched. CDR3 sequence reads: CAISDFDRGLTGNTIYF. The CDR3 DNA reads TGTGCCATCAGTGACTTCGACAGGGGGCTGACTGGAAACACCATATATTTT.

The CDR3 is CASSPGTGPWEQYF. DNA for the CDR3: TGTGCCAGCAGCCCAGGTACCGGGCCCTGGGAGCAGTACTTC. The chain employs TRBV5-5 and TRBJ2-7; D is unresolved. V shed 4 bases and J shed 7 bases, with 18 bases lying between them. Per the germline V gene, CDR1 is SGHKS and CDR2 is YYEKEE (reference sequence). The CDR3 totals 14 residues.

The DNA of the CDR3 is TGTGCCAGCAGCCCTAGCGGGAGGGTCACAGATACGCAGTATTTT. This encodes CASSPSGRVTDTQYF. This chain connects TRBV21-1 to TRBJ2-3; TRBD2 is taken as the D call from the table, unchecked against the DNA. TRBV21-1 counts as a pseudogene. The CDR3 is 15 residues long.

The J gene is TRBJ2-7, the V gene TRBV7-9; D is uncertain. V lost 10 bases and J lost 0, with 19 bases in between. The germline V gene has CDR1 SEHNR and CDR2 FQNEAQ (reference sequence). The CDR3 covers 15 residues. The CDR3 region has the DNA TGTGCCACGACCTCGAGGCGCGAGAGCTCCTACGAGCAGTACTTC. The encoded protein is CATTSRRESSYEQYF.

The V and J genes are TRBV4-1 and TRBJ2-1, with 9 positions matching TRBD2. The germline V gene encodes CDR1 MGHRA and CDR2 YSYEKL. Losses at the gene ends were 5 bases for V and 2 bases for J; bases not matched to a gene: 13. The CDR3 has 18 amino acids. This CDR3 reads CASSKTSGVPNTYNEQFF. The CDR3 DNA is TGCGCCAGCAGCAAGACTAGCGGCGTACCGAACACCTACAATGAGCAGTTCTTC.

This clone appeared once. The chain is built from TRBV7-8 and TRBJ1-5, with unresolved D. Trimming pared 5 bases from V and 3 bases from J, leaving 23 bases between. CDR1 is SGHVS, CDR2 FQNEAQ, per germline. The CDR3 covers 18 residues. CDR3 in amino acids: CASSPRRSGVLYNQPQHF. Here the CDR3 DNA reads TGTGCCAGCAGCCCGAGGAGAAGTGGGGTTTTGTACAATCAGCCCCAGCATTTT.

Regarding this clone: The same CDR3 can be traced to other DNA sequences in this sample. The chain combines TRBV28 with TRBJ1-5; no clear D gene. This CDR3 has 13 residues. Per germline, CDR1 MDHEN and CDR2 SYDVKM. Trimming shortened V by 1 base and J by 5 bases, and 6 bases separated the two germline ends. This CDR3 is CASSLLPDQPQHF. CDR3 nucleotides: TGTGCCAGCAGTTTATTGCCTGATCAGCCCCAGCATTTT.

V and J are TRBV7-6 and TRBJ2-1; 9 nucleotides match TRBD2. V lost 2 bases, J lost 5 bases, and 7 bases stayed unmatched. The V gene's germline CDR1 is SGHVS and CDR2 FNYEAQ. The CDR3 covers 16 residues. CDR3 loop: CASSLLTSGVNNEQFF. Here the CDR3 DNA reads TGTGCCAGCAGCTTACTGACTAGCGGAGTTAACAATGAGCAGTTCTTC.

The CDR3 nucleotides read TGCAGCGCTTCGGGCGACACCCTAGCCAAAAACATTCAGTACTTC. Translation: CSASGDTLAKNIQYF. The gene calls are TRBV29-1 and TRBJ2-4; D is ambiguous. Trimming removed 7 bases from V and 0 bases from J, with 16 bases in between. Per the germline V gene, CDR1 is SQVTM and CDR2 is ANQGSEA. This CDR3 contains 15 residues.

The genes are TRBV9 and TRBJ1-4; D gene ambiguous. The length of the CDR3 is 15 residues. The germline V gene encodes CDR1 SGDLS and CDR2 YYNGEE. Trimming took 0 bases from V and 7 from J, leaving 13 bases between them. CDR3 loop: CASSVAGRFGEKLFF. CDR3 in DNA: TGTGCCAGCAGCGTAGCGGGGAGGTTCGGTGAAAAACTGTTTTTT.

The chain uses TRBV4-3 and TRBJ2-7; TRBD1 matches 9 bases. This CDR3 has 15 residues. The V and J ends lost 1 base and 2 bases, in that order; junction bases with no gene match: 3. In germline, CDR1 is LGHNA, CDR2 YSLEER. The CDR3 bases are TGCGCCAGCAGCCAAGCAGACAGGGGGGCCTACGAGCAGTACTTC. Protein product: CASSQADRGAYEQYF.

In this sample, this clone turned up once. The chain recombines TRBV15 with TRBJ2-5; D unresolved. The CDR3 runs to 12 residues. Germline CDR1 reads LNHNV; CDR2 reads YYDKDF (reference sequence). V gave up 0 bases and J gave up 5 bases, with 4 bases separating them. The CDR3 loop is CATSRDWETQYF. DNA of the CDR3: TGTGCCACCAGCAGAGATTGGGAGACCCAGTACTTC.

The chain joins TRBV28 to TRBJ1-2; tentative D call: TRBD1 (5 bases). V was cut by 2 bases and J by 4 bases, with 8 bases left in between. The CDR3 totals 13 residues. Germline CDR1 reads MDHEN; CDR2 reads SYDVKM. CDR3 coding DNA: TGTGCCAGCAGTTTAAGGGGCCCCTATGGCTACACCTTC. It is translated as CASSLRGPYGYTF.

CDR3 region: CASSQVSQGSYEQYF. The CDR3 bases are TGCGCCAGCAGCCAAGTGAGTCAGGGAAGCTACGAGCAGTACTTC. The genes are TRBV4-1 and TRBJ2-7; D is possibly TRBD1 (5 bases). CDR3 length: 15 amino acids. The ends were cut back, 1 base at V and 3 bases at J, with 13 bases in the middle. CDR1 and CDR2 from the germline V gene are MGHRA and YSYEKL.